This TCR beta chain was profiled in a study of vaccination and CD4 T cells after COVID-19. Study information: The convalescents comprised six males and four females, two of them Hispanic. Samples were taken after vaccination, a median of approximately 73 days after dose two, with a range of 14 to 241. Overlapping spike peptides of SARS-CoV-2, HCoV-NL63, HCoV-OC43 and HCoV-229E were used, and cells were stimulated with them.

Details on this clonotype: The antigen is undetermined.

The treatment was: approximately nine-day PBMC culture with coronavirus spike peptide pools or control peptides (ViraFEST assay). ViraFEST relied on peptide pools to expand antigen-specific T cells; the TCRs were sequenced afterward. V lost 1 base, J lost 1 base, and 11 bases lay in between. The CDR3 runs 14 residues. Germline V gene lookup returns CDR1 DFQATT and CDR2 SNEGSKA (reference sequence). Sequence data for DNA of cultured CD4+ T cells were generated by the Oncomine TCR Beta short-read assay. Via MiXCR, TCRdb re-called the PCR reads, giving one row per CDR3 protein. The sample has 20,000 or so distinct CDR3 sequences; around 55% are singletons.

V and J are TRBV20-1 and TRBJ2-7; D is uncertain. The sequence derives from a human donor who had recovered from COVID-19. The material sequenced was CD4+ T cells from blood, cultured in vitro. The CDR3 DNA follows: TGCAGTGCTAGAGGGCCCCTCGGGTCCTACGAGCAGTACTTC. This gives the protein CSARGPLGSYEQYF.